This T cell receptor (beta chain) is from a study of cytomegalovirus exposure and HLA in healthy donors. On this clone: Other DNA sequences in this sample translate to the same CDR3.

With 60 Vbeta and 13 Jbeta primers, the PCR was carried out. Sequenced by immunoSEQ multiplex PCR; TCRdb stores in-frame clones only, minus some. This table holds around 180,000 clones, just under 80% found once. Sequencing used PBMCs. This clonotype originated in a woman aged 50 to 60 in good health and CMV-seropositive.

Here the CDR3 reads CAISESGGGYTEAFF. For the CDR3, the DNA is TGTGCCATCAGTGAGTCGGGGGGTGGGTACACTGAAGCTTTCTTT. The chain is built from TRBV10-3 and TRBJ1-1; a possible D gene is TRBD1 (5 bases). Per the germline V gene, CDR1 is ENHRY and CDR2 is SYGVKD. This CDR3 has 15 residues. Between the trimmed V and J ends, which lost 0 bases and 3 bases, there was a span of 11 bases.